The clone carrying this T cell receptor beta chain has more than one count but fewer than ten. The entry originates in a study of blood T cells in healthy people across ages. Extractions gave at least 5.5 micrograms of total RNA per sample. The authors ran a second PCR of 7 to 11 cycles using a sample-barcoded 5' primer and a J-beta primer mix. TCRdb re-analysed the 5' RACE reads in MiXCR, keeping a single row per CDR3 protein. This table has fewer than 700,000 distinct CDR3 sequences, less than 60% appearing once. The sequence derives from a man older than 75 in good health. Sequencing was performed on blood.

The CDR3 sequence is CASSPLAGYRYEQYF. CDR3 DNA: TGTGCCAGCAGTCCCCTAGCGGGGTATCGGTACGAGCAGTACTTC. The chain uses TRBV27 and TRBJ2-7; TRBD2 agrees at 9 bases. The CDR3 sequence is 15 residues long. Germline loops: CDR1 MNHEY, CDR2 SMNVEV (reference sequence). Trimming took 5 bases from V and 4 from J; bases not matched to a gene: 9.